One sample yielded the 12 T cell receptor beta chains listed below, sequenced in a study of blood T cell repertoires in COVID-19. Sequencing was performed with immunoSEQ multiplex PCR; in TCRdb, only in-frame clones are kept and a portion is missing. The data contain roughly 80,000 clones, less than 90% of them seen just once; the ten biggest clones take up over 8.5%. Sequenced sample: peripheral blood. Source of these receptors: a human donor in a cohort sampled during active COVID-19.

The V gene is TRBV10-3, the J gene TRBJ2-1, with 8 positions matching TRBD2. The V and J ends lost 3 bases and 3 bases, in that order; junction bases with no gene match: 4. The length of the CDR3 is 15 residues. CDR1 is ENHRY and CDR2 is SYGVKD in the germline V gene. The CDR3 DNA follows: TGTGCCATCAGTGATGTGAGCGGGGGCTACAATGAGCAGTTCTTC. It encodes CAISDVSGGYNEQFF.

V is TRBV9 and J is TRBJ1-6, with D perhaps matching TRBD1 (5 bases). The ends were cut back, 0 bases at V and 9 bases at J, with 16 bases in the middle. The CDR3 runs to 16 residues. Per the germline V gene, CDR1 is SGDLS and CDR2 is YYNGEE. CDR3 region: CASSVEATWGGSPLHF. The CDR3 nucleotides read TGTGCCAGCAGCGTAGAGGCTACTTGGGGGGGTTCACCCCTCCACTTT.

This sequence joins TRBV7-8 and TRBJ2-7; TRBD1 matches 9 bases. The V gene end was trimmed by 1 base and the J gene end by 3 bases; junction bases not matched to a gene: 1. The length of the CDR3 is 14 residues. Germline CDR1 and CDR2: SGHVS and FQNEAQ. CDR3 protein: CASSLEGQGYEQYF. In nucleotides, the CDR3 is TGTGCCAGCAGCTTAGAGGGACAGGGCTACGAGCAGTACTTC.

The rearrangement joins TRBV19 to TRBJ1-2; TRBD1 matches at 8 bases. Germline trimming cut 4 bases from V and 0 bases from J; bases unmatched to any gene: 10. The CDR3 is made up of 17 amino acids. CDR1 is LNHDA, CDR2 SQIVND, per germline (reference sequence). The CDR3 DNA reads TGTGCCAGTAGTAGGCCCCTGGCGGACAGGGCTAACTATGGCTACACCTTC. This encodes CASSRPLADRANYGYTF.

The genes are TRBV19 and TRBJ2-7; 9 bases map to TRBD2. CDR1 is LNHDA, CDR2 SQIVND, per germline (reference sequence). CDR3 length: 14 residues. J was trimmed by 3 bases and V by 3 bases; bases with no gene match: 3. In DNA, the CDR3 is TGTGCCAGTAGTATCGCGGGAGGGAACTACGAGCAGTACTTC. This gives the protein CASSIAGGNYEQYF.

The CDR3 region has the DNA TGTGCCAGCAGCGGTCGGACAGGAAACTATGGCTACACCTTC. This encodes CASSGRTGNYGYTF. The chain is built from TRBV7-8 and TRBJ1-2; 7 positions agree with TRBD1. The length of the CDR3 is 14 residues. V lost 5 bases and J lost 2; bases outside the gene matches: 5. Germline V lookup: CDR1 SGHVS, CDR2 FQNEAQ.

This chain connects TRBV11-2 to TRBJ1-4; 9 bases line up with TRBD1. This CDR3 has 15 amino acids. Germline trimming cut 5 bases from V and 4 bases from J; bases unmatched to any gene: 5. The germline V gene has CDR1 SGHAT and CDR2 FQNNGV. CDR3 nucleotide sequence: TGTGCCAGCAGCGCACAGGGGGCGGTTAATGAAAAACTGTTTTTT. This gives the protein CASSAQGAVNEKLFF.

This clone turned up a few times. The V call is TRBV7-3, the J call TRBJ2-2, with D perhaps TRBD2 (6 bases). The CDR3 totals 15 residues. The germline V gene encodes CDR1 SGHTA and CDR2 FQGTGA. V shed 2 bases and J shed 2 bases, with 9 bases lying between them. In DNA form, the CDR3 reads TGTGCCAGCAGCTTAGTGGGGGGTAACACCGGGGAGCTGTTTTTT. Protein sequence: CASSLVGGNTGELFF.

The chain combines TRBV7-8 with TRBJ2-7; D is undetermined. CDR1 and CDR2 from the germline V gene are SGHVS and FQNEAQ. Trimming removed 3 bases at V and 0 bases at J, with 6 bases between. This CDR3 comprises 13 residues. CDR3: CASSFTDSYEQYF. As DNA, the CDR3 is TGTGCCAGCAGCTTTACAGACTCCTACGAGCAGTACTTC. The variable domain in full, completed from reference TRBV7-8 and TRBJ2-7, reads GAGVSQSPRYKVAKRGQDVALRCDPISGHVSLFWYQQALGQGPEFLTYFQNEAQLDKSGLPSDRFFAERPEGSVSTLKIQRTQQEDSAVYLCASSFTDSYEQYFGPGTRLTVT.

This chain connects TRBV23-1 to TRBJ1-6; D is uncertain. TRBV23-1 carries the ORF label, with uncertain function. The CDR3 totals 14 residues. Trimming shortened V by 2 bases and J by 8 bases, and 10 bases separated the two germline ends. CDR3 DNA: TGCGCCAGCAGTCAAACCCGGGTCCATTCACCCCTCCACTTT. Translating gives CASSQTRVHSPLHF.

The chain employs TRBV7-9 and TRBJ1-1; maybe TRBD1 (5 bases). The CDR3 is 12 amino acids. Trimming shortened V by 5 bases and J by 8 bases, and 12 bases separated the two germline ends. In germline, CDR1 is SEHNR, CDR2 FQNEAQ (reference sequence). DNA of the CDR3: TGTGCCAGCAGCCTACAGAACAGGGAAGCTTTCTTT. Protein: CASSLQNREAFF.

J is TRBJ1-4 and V is TRBV5-1, with D perhaps TRBD1 (6 bases). This CDR3 has 14 amino acids. Trimming stripped 0 bases from V and 5 bases from J, with 8 bases between. Germline loops: CDR1 SGHRS, CDR2 YFSETQ. The chain's CDR3 is CASSLGQENEKLFF. CDR3 bases: TGCGCCAGCAGCTTGGGACAGGAAAATGAAAAACTGTTTTTT. Using reference TRBV5-1 and TRBJ1-4 for the parts outside the CDR3, the full variable domain is KAGVTQTPRYLIKTRGQQVTLSCSPISGHRSVSWYQQTPGQGLQFLFEYFSETQRNKGNFPGRFSGRQFSNSRSEMNVSTLELGDSALYLCASSLGQENEKLFFGSGTQLSVL.